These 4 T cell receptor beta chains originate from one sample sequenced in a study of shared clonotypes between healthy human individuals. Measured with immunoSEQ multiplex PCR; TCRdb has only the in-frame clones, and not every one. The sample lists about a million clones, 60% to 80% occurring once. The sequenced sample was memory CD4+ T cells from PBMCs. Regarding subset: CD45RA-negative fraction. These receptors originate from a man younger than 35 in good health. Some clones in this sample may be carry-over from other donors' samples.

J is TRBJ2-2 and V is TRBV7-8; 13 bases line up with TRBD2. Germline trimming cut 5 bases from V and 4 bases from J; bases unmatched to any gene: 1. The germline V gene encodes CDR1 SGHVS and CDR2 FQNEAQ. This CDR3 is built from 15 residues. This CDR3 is CASSRTSGGTGELFF. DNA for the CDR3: TGTGCCAGCAGCCGGACTAGCGGGGGCACCGGGGAGCTGTTTTTT.

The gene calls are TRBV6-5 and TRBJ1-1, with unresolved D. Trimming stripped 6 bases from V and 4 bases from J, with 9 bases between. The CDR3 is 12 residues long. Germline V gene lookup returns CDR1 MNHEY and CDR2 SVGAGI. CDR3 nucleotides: TGTGCCAGCAGAAGTGGTCGCACTGAAGCTTTCTTT. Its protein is CASRSGRTEAFF.

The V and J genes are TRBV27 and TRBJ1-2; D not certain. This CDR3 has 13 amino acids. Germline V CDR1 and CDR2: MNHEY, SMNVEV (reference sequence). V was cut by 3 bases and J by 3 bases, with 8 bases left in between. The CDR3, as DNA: TGTGCCAGCAGTTTTGGGGTAGACTATGGCTACACCTTC. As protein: CASSFGVDYGYTF.

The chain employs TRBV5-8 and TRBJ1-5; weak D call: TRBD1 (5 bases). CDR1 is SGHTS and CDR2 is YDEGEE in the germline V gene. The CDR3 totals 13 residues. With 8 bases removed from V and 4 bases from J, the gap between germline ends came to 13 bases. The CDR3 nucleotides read TGTGCCAGTGGACAAGTTCTTAATCAGCCCCAGCATTTT. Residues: CASGQVLNQPQHF.